These 22 T cell receptor beta chains share one sample of origin, sequenced in a study of blood T cells in healthy people across ages. The authors ran a second PCR of 7 to 11 cycles using a sample-barcoded 5' primer and a J-beta primer mix. TCRdb independently ran MiXCR on the 5' RACE reads; one entry per CDR3 protein. The sample comprises some 320,000 distinct CDR3 sequences, 27% of which are singletons, and 29% rests with the top ten. Sample: blood. The receptors stem from a woman in her 70s in good health.

In regard to this clonotype: One base away lies a much larger clone, so this may be a sequencing read error. The CDR3, as DNA: TGTGCCAGCAGCAAAGTATACGCGGGCCCACCCTTGGAGACCCAGTACTTC. Residues: CASSKVYAGPPLETQYF. V gene TRBV21-1 combines with J gene TRBJ2-5; TRBD2 is the table's D call, not checked against the DNA. TRBV21-1 is annotated as a pseudogene. This CDR3 has 17 amino acids.

This clonotype was seen a few times. This sequence joins TRBV28 and TRBJ1-5, with D possibly TRBD1 on 6 matching bases. Trimming pared 3 bases from V and 7 bases from J, leaving 19 bases between. The CDR3 runs to 16 residues. In germline, CDR1 is MDHEN, CDR2 SYDVKM. The CDR3 region is CASSFRRRGYTQPQHF. CDR3 in DNA: TGTGCCAGCAGTTTTCGTCGCAGGGGTTATACCCAGCCCCAGCATTTT.

The chain recombines TRBV28 with TRBJ2-3, with D possibly TRBD2 on 6 matching bases. CDR1 is MDHEN and CDR2 is SYDVKM in the germline V gene. This CDR3 region has 14 residues. V shed 3 bases and J shed 4 bases, with 11 bases lying between them. CDR3 sequence: CASSFGGSSDTQYF. The DNA for the CDR3 is TGTGCCAGCAGTTTTGGAGGGAGCTCAGATACGCAGTATTTT.

Only a few counts were recorded for this clonotype. J is TRBJ1-2 and V is TRBV11-2; no firm D call. There are 13 residues in the CDR3. V was trimmed by 0 bases and J by 6 bases, leaving 8 bases between them. Looked up from germline, CDR1 is SGHAT and CDR2 is FQNNGV. The CDR3 sequence: CASSLEGRNGYTF. CDR3 sequence (DNA): TGTGCCAGCAGCTTAGAAGGGAGGAATGGCTACACCTTC.

This clonotype came up a few times. The V call is TRBV5-1, the J call TRBJ2-2; maybe TRBD2 (5 bases). Looked up from germline, CDR1 is SGHRS and CDR2 is YFSETQ. V was shortened by 2 bases and J by 5 bases, with 10 bases between the two germline ends. The CDR3 is made up of 14 amino acids. Here the CDR3 reads CASSLTSRTGELFF. The CDR3 DNA is TGCGCCAGCAGCTTAACTAGTCGGACCGGGGAGCTGTTTTTT.

The chain combines TRBV20-1 with TRBJ2-3, with 11 bases matching TRBD1. The J segment lost 4 bases and the V segment lost 3 bases, leaving 3 bases of the junction unmatched. The germline gives CDR1 DFQATT, CDR2 SNEGSKA (reference sequence). The CDR3 is 14 amino acids. The CDR3 here is CSASGDRGSDTQYF. The CDR3 bases are TGCAGTGCTAGTGGGGACAGGGGGTCAGATACGCAGTATTTT.

The chain has TRBV20-1 and TRBJ1-2; a possible D gene is TRBD1 (5 bases). The germline V and J ends were trimmed by 5 bases and 6 bases, with 16 bases remaining between them. Germline-derived CDR1 and CDR2 are DFQATT and SNEGSKA (reference sequence). This CDR3 has 13 amino acids. CDR3 protein: CSAEGPYNHGYTF. CDR3 nucleotide sequence: TGCAGTGCTGAGGGACCGTACAACCATGGCTACACCTTC.

There are a few counts of this clonotype. The chain employs TRBV20-1 and TRBJ2-1; 8 nucleotides match TRBD1. From germline, CDR1 is DFQATT and CDR2 SNEGSKA (reference sequence). The length of the CDR3 is 14 residues. Trimming cost V 8 bases and J 0 bases; bases outside gene matches: 6. The CDR3 DNA reads TGCAGTATTAACAGGGGGAGCTCCTACAATGAGCAGTTCTTC. It specifies CSINRGSSYNEQFF.

This chain uses TRBV4-1 with TRBJ2-5; the D gene is possibly TRBD1 (6 bases). The CDR3 contains 16 residues. The germline V gene has CDR1 MGHRA and CDR2 YSYEKL. The germline V and J ends were trimmed by 2 bases and 0 bases, with 13 bases remaining between them. CDR3 DNA: TGCGCCAGCAGCCAACAGGGGAGAGCGTACCAAGAGACCCAGTACTTC. This gives the protein CASSQQGRAYQETQYF.

The chain combines TRBV5-6 with TRBJ2-7; 11 nucleotides agree with TRBD2. The CDR3 extends over 16 amino acids. The germline V gene has CDR1 SGHDT and CDR2 YYEEEE. Trimming took 4 bases from V and 6 from J; bases not matched to a gene: 12. CDR3 nucleotides: TGTGCCAGCAGCCGACTAGCGGGGCTTTCGCTTTTCGAGCAGTACTTC. Amino acids: CASSRLAGLSLFEQYF.

The chain uses TRBV28 and TRBJ2-7; 11 bases fit TRBD1. Germline CDR1 and CDR2: MDHEN and SYDVKM. The CDR3 extends over 14 amino acids. Trimming cost V 2 bases and J 5 bases; bases outside gene matches: 2. In DNA form, the CDR3 reads TGTGCCAGCAGTTTAGGACAGGGGGCCCACGAGCAGTACTTC. This translates into CASSLGQGAHEQYF. The complete variable domain, with remaining parts taken from reference TRBV28 and TRBJ2-7, reads DVKVTQSSRYLVKRTGEKVFLECVQDMDHENMFWYRQDPGLGLRLIYFSYDVKMKEKGDIPEGYSVSREKKERFSLILESASTNQTSMYLCASSLGQGAHEQYFGPGTRLTVT.

This clonotype has a handful of counts. The chain recombines TRBV12-5 with TRBJ1-4; no firm D call. The CDR3 consists of 16 residues. Germline V gene data show CDR1 as LGHNT and CDR2 as FRNRAP. V was shortened by 3 bases and J by 1 base, with 12 bases between the two germline ends. For the CDR3, the DNA is TGTGCTAGTGGTTTTTCAGGAAGTTTAACTAATGAAAAACTGTTTTTT. This gives the protein CASGFSGSLTNEKLFF.

This clonotype was counted between two and nine times. A junction end diverges from the germline sequence, so it may reflect a read error. V usage is TRBV6-6 and J usage is TRBJ2-5; D is possibly TRBD2 (5 bases). The J call is uncertain, as TRBJ2-1 better fits the DNA end. The CDR3 is 11 amino acids. CDR1 is MNHNY and CDR2 is SVGAGI in the germline V gene (reference sequence). CDR3 residues: CAGSSGNEQFF. CDR3 DNA: TGTGCCGGCAGTTCGGGGAATGAGCAGTTCTTC.

This clonotype showed up just a few times. This chain links TRBV5-1 with TRBJ2-7; D is unresolved. Trimming left V 4 bases short and J 0 bases short, with 14 bases between. This CDR3 is 15 amino acids long. Per germline, CDR1 SGHRS and CDR2 YFSETQ. The CDR3 DNA reads as TGCGCCAGCAGCCCGAATCGGCCAAGCTCCTACGAGCAGTACTTC. Amino acid sequence: CASSPNRPSSYEQYF.

Concerning this clonotype: A much larger clone is a single base away; this may be a read error. The chain has TRBV5-6 and TRBJ2-7, with 13 bases fitting TRBD2. The V and J ends lost 2 bases and 2 bases, in that order; junction bases with no gene match: 1. The length of the CDR3 is 15 residues. Germline CDR1 SGHDT, CDR2 YYEEEE. The CDR3 sequence is CASSFGLAGAYEQYF. CDR3 nucleotides: TGTGCCAGCAGCTTCGGACTAGCGGGAGCCTACGAGCAGTACTTC.

V and J are TRBV20-1 and TRBJ1-1; tentative D call: TRBD1 (6 bases). In germline, CDR1 is DFQATT, CDR2 SNEGSKA (reference sequence). V lost 3 bases to trimming and J lost 0 bases, with 20 bases between them. There are 17 residues in the CDR3. CDR3 sequence: CSARGPLQGPMNTEAFF. The CDR3 DNA reads as TGCAGTGCTAGGGGGCCCCTACAGGGTCCTATGAACACTGAAGCTTTCTTT.

The chain recombines TRBV7-2 with TRBJ2-1, with no clear D. This CDR3 spans 15 amino acids. Looked up from germline, CDR1 is SGHTA and CDR2 is FQGNSA. The V and J ends lost 3 bases and 6 bases respectively, with 15 bases between them. The CDR3 DNA reads TGTGCCAGCAGCTTTAGTGAGCATGGATCCAATGAGCAGTTCTTC. It yields the protein CASSFSEHGSNEQFF.

The chain has TRBV9 and TRBJ2-1, with D unclear. The V and J ends lost 1 base and 8 bases respectively, with 22 bases between them. Germline CDR1 and CDR2: SGDLS and YYNGEE. This CDR3 has 17 amino acids. The CDR3: CASSVTSRPDGFDEQFF. In nucleotides, the CDR3 is TGTGCCAGCAGCGTAACCTCTCGCCCCGACGGTTTCGATGAGCAGTTCTTC. Using reference TRBV9 and TRBJ2-1 for the parts outside the CDR3, the full variable domain is DSGVTQTPKHLITATGQRVTLRCSPRSGDLSVYWYQQSLDQGLQFLIQYYNGEERAKGNILERFSAQQFPDLHSELNLSSLELGDSALYFCASSVTSRPDGFDEQFFGPGTRLTVL.

This clonotype was seen more than once but under ten times. The chain carries TRBV28 and TRBJ1-4, with a tentative D call TRBD1 (5 bases). CDR3 length: 15 residues. Trimming shortened V by 4 bases and J by 5 bases, and 14 bases separated the two germline ends. Germline CDR1 is MDHEN and CDR2 is SYDVKM. The CDR3 nucleotides read TGTGCCAGCAGTTCTGAGGGGCCCGAGAATGAAAAACTGTTTTTT. Translating it yields CASSSEGPENEKLFF. Complete variable domain (other parts from reference TRBV28 and TRBJ1-4): DVKVTQSSRYLVKRTGEKVFLECVQDMDHENMFWYRQDPGLGLRLIYFSYDVKMKEKGDIPEGYSVSREKKERFSLILESASTNQTSMYLCASSSEGPENEKLFFGSGTQLSVL.

Only a few counts were recorded for this clonotype. This chain uses TRBV6-6 with TRBJ2-7, with TRBD1 identical over 10 bases. Looked up from germline, CDR1 is MNHNY and CDR2 is SVGAGI (reference sequence). The length of the CDR3 is 15 residues. With 5 bases clipped from V and 6 bases from J, the junction kept 10 bases outside the gene matches. The CDR3 nucleotides are TGTGCCAGCAGTATCCCCGGGACAGGGGAGTCCGAGCAGTACTTC. It specifies CASSIPGTGESEQYF.

This clonotype has a handful of counts. The chain couples TRBV5-1 to TRBJ2-5; 9 bases match TRBD1. V gave up 0 bases and J gave up 4 bases; unmatched junction bases: 7. This CDR3 has 16 amino acids. Germline CDR1 is SGHRS and CDR2 is YFSETQ. The CDR3 loop reads CASSLDRGLQGETQYF. The CDR3 DNA is TGCGCCAGCAGCTTGGACAGGGGGCTTCAGGGAGAGACCCAGTACTTC.

The J gene is TRBJ2-5, the V gene TRBV2; 9 bases agree with TRBD1. With 6 bases clipped from V and 4 bases from J, the junction kept 9 bases outside the gene matches. The V gene's germline CDR1 is SNHLY and CDR2 FYNNEI. The CDR3 totals 15 residues. The CDR3 nucleotides read TGTGCCAGCAGCAGAGACAGGGGGAATGGAGAGACCCAGTACTTC. Translated, it gives CASSRDRGNGETQYF. The full variable domain, with the rest looked up from reference TRBV2 and TRBJ2-5, is EPEVTQTPSHQVTQMGQEVILRCVPISNHLYFYWYRQILGQKVEFLVSFYNNEISEKSEIFDDQFSVERPDGSNFTLKIRSTKLEDSAMYFCASSRDRGNGETQYFGPGTRLLVL.